These T cell receptor beta chains were read from a single sample in a study of T cells in Graves' hyperthyroidism and ophthalmopathy. TCRdb reprocessed the multiplex PCR reads via MiXCR and lists one record per CDR3 protein. The table lists tens of thousands of distinct CDR3 sequences, approximately 53% of them singletons. Material: peripheral blood or thyroid tissue (not recorded which). The receptors come from a young man with Graves' hyperthyroidism. CDR3s include the opening cysteine and the closing phenylalanine or tryptophan. Each record gives: V gene, clone size, J gene, D gene, CDR3 protein, CDR3 DNA. D genes are given only for firm matches. The listing skips clone size in some rows; elsewhere it reads once, few, many or a size class.

V gene: TRBV10-3; clone size: -; J gene: TRBJ2-5; D gene: -; CDR3 protein: CAISESGAAGETQYF; CDR3 DNA: TGTGCCATCAGTGAGTCGGGAGCGGCGGGGGAGACCCAGTACTTC
V gene: TRBV7-9; clone size: many; J gene: TRBJ2-6; D gene: -; CDR3 protein: CASTPSSGANVLTF; CDR3 DNA: TGTGCCAGCACCCCATCCTCTGGGGCCAACGTCCTGACTTTC
V gene: TRBV24-1; clone size: -; J gene: TRBJ2-1; D gene: TRBD2; CDR3 protein: CATSSTGTSGRHFRVEQFF; CDR3 DNA: TGTGCCACCAGTTCCACCGGGACTAGCGGGAGGCACTTCCGTGTTGAGCAGTTCTTC
V gene: TRBV6-1; clone size: many; J gene: TRBJ2-5; D gene: -; CDR3 protein: CASSLFSGSRETQYF; CDR3 DNA: TGTGCCAGCAGCCTTTTTTCGGGATCGAGGGAGACCCAGTACTTC
V gene: TRBV7-8; clone size: many; J gene: TRBJ2-5; D gene: TRBD1; CDR3 protein: CASSLGQGNQETQYF; CDR3 DNA: TGTGCCAGCAGCCTGGGACAGGGCAACCAAGAGACCCAGTACTTC
V gene: TRBV29-1; clone size: -; J gene: TRBJ2-2; D gene: -; CDR3 protein: CSVALGGSNTGELFF; CDR3 DNA: TGCAGCGTTGCGTTGGGGGGCTCGAACACCGGGGAGCTGTTTTTT
V gene: TRBV7-2; clone size: medium-sized; J gene: TRBJ2-7; D gene: -; CDR3 protein: CASSLEGRGPSYEQYF; CDR3 DNA: TGTGCCAGCAGCTTAGAGGGCAGGGGACCCTCCTACGAGCAGTACTTC
V gene: TRBV15; clone size: few; J gene: TRBJ1-5; D gene: -; CDR3 protein: CATSRDTLGQDQPQHF; CDR3 DNA: TGTGCCACCAGCAGAGATACGTTAGGGCAGGATCAGCCCCAGCATTTT
V gene: TRBV20-1; clone size: -; J gene: TRBJ1-2; D gene: -; CDR3 protein: CSASRSYGYTF; CDR3 DNA: TGCAGTGCTAGCCGCAGCTATGGCTACACCTTC
V gene: TRBV7-8; clone size: many; J gene: TRBJ1-4; D gene: -; CDR3 protein: CASSFTKTNEKLFF; CDR3 DNA: TGTGCCAGCAGCTTTACGAAGACTAATGAAAAACTGTTTTTT
V gene: TRBV6-2/TRBV6-3; clone size: many; J gene: TRBJ2-7; D gene: -; CDR3 protein: CASSFTASYEQYF; CDR3 DNA: TGTGCCAGCAGTTTCACTGCCTCCTACGAGCAGTACTTC
V gene: TRBV15; clone size: -; J gene: TRBJ1-1; D gene: -; CDR3 protein: CATSSPRGIEAFF; CDR3 DNA: TGTGCCACCAGCAGCCCCCGAGGGATTGAAGCTTTCTTT
V gene: TRBV6-6; clone size: few; J gene: TRBJ2-5; D gene: TRBD1; CDR3 protein: CASARDRETQYF; CDR3 DNA: TGTGCCAGCGCTAGGGACAGGGAGACCCAGTACTTC
V gene: TRBV5-1; clone size: -; J gene: TRBJ1-1; D gene: -; CDR3 protein: CASSLGVMNTEAFF; CDR3 DNA: TGCGCCAGCAGCTTGGGGGTCATGAACACTGAAGCTTTCTTT
V gene: TRBV7-9; clone size: -; J gene: TRBJ1-5; D gene: TRBD1; CDR3 protein: CASSRGQGPNQPQHF; CDR3 DNA: TGTGCCAGCAGCCGGGGACAGGGACCCAATCAGCCCCAGCATTTT
V gene: TRBV5-1; clone size: -; J gene: TRBJ1-1; D gene: TRBD1; CDR3 protein: CASNPDRDGTEAFF; CDR3 DNA: TGCGCCAGCAACCCCGACAGGGATGGCACTGAAGCTTTCTTT
V gene: TRBV6-6; clone size: -; J gene: TRBJ1-1; D gene: -; CDR3 protein: CASSPDGLNTEAFF; CDR3 DNA: TGTGCCAGCAGCCCGGACGGATTGAACACTGAAGCTTTCTTT
V gene: TRBV29-1; clone size: once; J gene: TRBJ1-2; D gene: -; CDR3 protein: CRLQSGAHYGYTF; CDR3 DNA: TGCAGACTACAATCGGGGGCCCACTATGGCTACACCTTC
V gene: TRBV29-1; clone size: -; J gene: TRBJ2-7; D gene: TRBD2; CDR3 protein: CSVGPATSGSGEQYF; CDR3 DNA: TGCAGCGTGGGGCCCGCGACTAGCGGGAGCGGCGAGCAGTACTTC
V gene: TRBV2; clone size: -; J gene: TRBJ2-5; D gene: TRBD1; CDR3 protein: CASSDRGRDQETQYF; CDR3 DNA: TGTGCCAGCAGTGACAGGGGGCGAGATCAAGAGACCCAGTACTTC
V gene: TRBV2; clone size: -; J gene: TRBJ2-5; D gene: TRBD2; CDR3 protein: CASSWGRGGRETQYF; CDR3 DNA: TGTGCCAGCTCCTGGGGGCGGGGGGGCCGCGAGACCCAGTACTTC
V gene: TRBV29-1; clone size: -; J gene: TRBJ1-5; D gene: TRBD1; CDR3 protein: CSAKPGQGAGQPQHF; CDR3 DNA: TGCAGCGCAAAACCGGGACAGGGGGCAGGTCAGCCCCAGCATTTT
V gene: TRBV6-6; clone size: -; J gene: TRBJ1-1; D gene: TRBD1; CDR3 protein: CASSPPAWTGRAEAFF; CDR3 DNA: TGTGCCAGCAGTCCCCCGGCATGGACAGGGCGGGCTGAAGCTTTCTTT
V gene: TRBV15; clone size: -; J gene: TRBJ1-1; D gene: -; CDR3 protein: CATSRAKSGRTEAFF; CDR3 DNA: TGTGCCACCAGCAGAGCAAAGTCGGGTAGGACTGAAGCTTTCTTT
V gene: TRBV10-1; clone size: -; J gene: TRBJ2-7; D gene: TRBD2; CDR3 protein: CASSVAGDANEQYF; CDR3 DNA: TGCGCCAGCAGTGTAGCGGGAGACGCCAACGAGCAGTACTTC
V gene: TRBV7-2; clone size: -; J gene: TRBJ2-5; D gene: TRBD2; CDR3 protein: CASSLAGSGRETQYF; CDR3 DNA: TGTGCCAGCAGCTTGGCGGGTAGCGGGAGGGAGACCCAGTACTTC
V gene: TRBV7-9; clone size: many; J gene: TRBJ2-7; D gene: -; CDR3 protein: CASSLNPSHSTRISYEQYF; CDR3 DNA: TGTGCCAGCAGCTTAAATCCCAGCCATAGTACCCGAATCTCCTACGAGCAGTACTTC
V gene: TRBV7-2; clone size: -; J gene: TRBJ2-5; D gene: -; CDR3 protein: CASSYRSGTVQETQYF; CDR3 DNA: TGTGCCAGCAGCTACAGATCCGGGACTGTTCAAGAGACCCAGTACTTC
V gene: TRBV6-2/TRBV6-3; clone size: many; J gene: TRBJ1-1; D gene: TRBD1; CDR3 protein: CASSLLDRGHTEAFF; CDR3 DNA: TGTGCCAGCAGCCTCCTCGACAGGGGGCACACTGAAGCTTTCTTT
V gene: TRBV5-1; clone size: -; J gene: TRBJ2-7; D gene: -; CDR3 protein: CASSPTPSSREQYF; CDR3 DNA: TGCGCCAGCAGCCCGACACCCTCTTCCCGCGAGCAGTACTTC
V gene: TRBV29-1; clone size: -; J gene: TRBJ1-2; D gene: -; CDR3 protein: CSVGGSRWGYTF; CDR3 DNA: TGCAGTGTGGGGGGTTCTCGCTGGGGCTACACCTTC
V gene: TRBV5-1; clone size: -; J gene: TRBJ2-7; D gene: -; CDR3 protein: CASSLDLGGRTGGYEQYF; CDR3 DNA: TGCGCCAGCAGCTTAGACCTTGGGGGGCGAACGGGCGGCTACGAGCAGTACTTC
V gene: TRBV10-1; clone size: -; J gene: TRBJ2-5; D gene: TRBD2; CDR3 protein: CASIDRGGSSGRGGTQYF; CDR3 DNA: TGCGCCAGCATAGACCGCGGGGGGTCTAGCGGGAGAGGCGGGACCCAGTACTTC
V gene: TRBV9; clone size: many; J gene: TRBJ2-7; D gene: TRBD2; CDR3 protein: CASSTGTSGNYEQYF; CDR3 DNA: TGTGCCAGCAGCACCGGGACTAGCGGAAACTACGAGCAGTACTTC
V gene: TRBV7-3; clone size: -; J gene: TRBJ1-2; D gene: -; CDR3 protein: CASSLSSGYGYTF; CDR3 DNA: TGTGCCAGCAGCTTGTCTTCGGGCTATGGCTACACCTTC
V gene: TRBV7-3; clone size: -; J gene: TRBJ1-1; D gene: -; CDR3 protein: CASSSGPHMNTEAFF; CDR3 DNA: TGTGCCAGCAGCTCGGGACCCCACATGAACACTGAAGCTTTCTTT
V gene: TRBV24-1; clone size: -; J gene: TRBJ1-2; D gene: TRBD1; CDR3 protein: CATSDAGGRGYTF; CDR3 DNA: TGTGCCACCAGTGATGCAGGGGGCCGCGGCTACACCTTC
V gene: TRBV19; clone size: -; J gene: TRBJ2-5; D gene: TRBD1; CDR3 protein: CASSSTGTGTQETQHF; CDR3 DNA: TGTGCCAGTAGTTCAACCGGGACAGGGACGCAAGAGACCCAGCACTTT
V gene: TRBV5-1; clone size: many; J gene: TRBJ1-2; D gene: -; CDR3 protein: CASSLPDMGGYTF; CDR3 DNA: TGCGCCAGCAGCTTGCCGGACATGGGTGGCTACACCTTC
V gene: TRBV2; clone size: many; J gene: TRBJ1-1; D gene: -; CDR3 protein: CASKGILTGLTEAFF; CDR3 DNA: TGTGCCAGCAAGGGAATATTGACAGGACTCACTGAAGCTTTCTTT
V gene: TRBV6-1; clone size: medium-sized; J gene: TRBJ1-5; D gene: -; CDR3 protein: CASSEALLSTDSNQPQHF; CDR3 DNA: TGTGCCAGCAGTGAAGCGCTTCTTTCGACAGACTCCAATCAGCCCCAGCATTTT